This entry features one T cell receptor (beta chain) sequence. Its target is not known. As to treatment: oral pan-JAK inhibitor, 5-10 mg twice daily. Lesional scalp punch biopsies and peripheral blood were collected from alopecia areata patients. This entry comes from a study of CD8+ T cells in alopecia areata. Reverse transcription of extracted RNA yielded cDNA, which provided the sequencing template. Libraries were prepared by immunoSEQ multiplex PCR; TCRdb keeps only in-frame clonotypes and omits some of them. The profile shows about 190,000 clones, approximately 60% of them singletons. Germline V gene lookup returns CDR1 SGHTA and CDR2 FQGTGA. This CDR3 has 18 amino acids. Trimming cost V 1 base and J 5 bases; bases outside gene matches: 13. Study-level findings and limits: Researchers report lesional scalp, most notably alopecia totalis/universalis, outstripped normal scalp in clonality.

Sequences were derived from CD4+ T cells sorted from blood, sampled at week 4, from a patient treated with tofacitinib. The rearrangement links TRBV7-3 to TRBJ2-5; 10 positions match TRBD2. This receptor was identified in a human donor with alopecia areata. CDR3 loop: CASSLMGPSGSMGETQYF. The CDR3 bases are TGTGCCAGCAGCTTAATGGGTCCTAGCGGGAGTATGGGTGAGACCCAGTACTTC.